Listed below are T cell receptor beta chains from one sample, sequenced in a study of identical twins. TCRdb redid the calling of the 5' RACE reads with MiXCR, one entry per CDR3 protein. Of under 400,000 distinct CDR3 sequences listed, about 10% are singletons. Sequencing was done on a sample of naive T cells sorted from blood. Receptor source: a woman between 45 and 60 years old in good health. Both conserved end residues are trimmed from each CDR3.

cdr3_length: 10; j_call: TRBJ2-3; v_call: TRBV7-6; cdr3_aa: ASSLGTATQY
cdr3_length: 12; j_call: TRBJ1-6; v_call: TRBV27; cdr3_aa: ATQWGSRNSPLH
cdr3_length: 13; j_call: TRBJ1-5; v_call: TRBV5-5; cdr3_aa: ASSPTEGMSEPQH
cdr3_length: 13; j_call: TRBJ1-5; v_call: TRBV27; cdr3_aa: ASGYRMVGNQPQH
cdr3_length: 11; j_call: TRBJ2-1; v_call: TRBV29-1; cdr3_aa: SVEGRGRNEQF
cdr3_length: 12; j_call: TRBJ2-1; v_call: TRBV2; cdr3_aa: ATSGTSGYNEQF
cdr3_length: 15; j_call: TRBJ2-5; v_call: TRBV12-5; cdr3_aa: ASGPNPGQKNQETQY
cdr3_length: 10; j_call: TRBJ1-1; v_call: TRBV7-2; cdr3_aa: ASSAQGFEAF
cdr3_length: 11; j_call: TRBJ2-5; v_call: TRBV10-3; cdr3_aa: AISGPSGGTQY
cdr3_length: 14; j_call: TRBJ2-1; v_call: TRBV12-3/TRBV12-4; cdr3_aa: ASRPTAGTGGLEQF
cdr3_length: 10; j_call: TRBJ2-3; v_call: TRBV2; cdr3_aa: ASKGDTDTQY
cdr3_length: 10; j_call: TRBJ1-2; v_call: TRBV30; cdr3_aa: AWSRSTYGYT
cdr3_length: 12; j_call: TRBJ2-7; v_call: TRBV20-1; cdr3_aa: SARDSAGIYEQY
cdr3_length: 11; j_call: TRBJ2-7; v_call: TRBV11-2; cdr3_aa: ASRRTVTYEQY
cdr3_length: 12; j_call: TRBJ1-2; v_call: TRBV5-1; cdr3_aa: ASSLDRGLLGYT
cdr3_length: 13; j_call: TRBJ2-1; v_call: TRBV7-9; cdr3_aa: ASSKPGANNNEQF
cdr3_length: 13; j_call: TRBJ1-6; v_call: TRBV10-2; cdr3_aa: ASSPDRDRGSPLH
cdr3_length: 11; j_call: TRBJ2-1; v_call: TRBV11-2; cdr3_aa: ASSLYLYNEQF
cdr3_length: 13; j_call: TRBJ2-1; v_call: TRBV29-1; cdr3_aa: SVTLGGSSYNEQF
cdr3_length: 12; j_call: TRBJ1-4; v_call: TRBV7-9; cdr3_aa: ASSEDRGNEKLF
cdr3_length: 14; j_call: TRBJ2-7; v_call: TRBV7-6; cdr3_aa: ASSPTRDRAYAEQY
cdr3_length: 15; j_call: TRBJ2-3; v_call: TRBV5-1; cdr3_aa: ASSFSGLPGGTDTQY
cdr3_length: 12; j_call: TRBJ1-2; v_call: TRBV6-5; cdr3_aa: ASKGQGSAYGYT
cdr3_length: 11; j_call: TRBJ2-3; v_call: TRBV29-1; cdr3_aa: SLSAGGTDTQY
cdr3_length: 14; j_call: TRBJ2-1; v_call: TRBV6-2/TRBV6-3; cdr3_aa: ASLARGGRISNEQF
cdr3_length: 13; j_call: TRBJ2-2; v_call: TRBV5-1; cdr3_aa: ASSSPDGTGGELF
cdr3_length: 13; j_call: TRBJ2-2; v_call: TRBV12-3/TRBV12-4; cdr3_aa: ASRETGMNTGELF
cdr3_length: 11; j_call: TRBJ2-2; v_call: TRBV5-6; cdr3_aa: ASSLGESGELF
cdr3_length: 12; j_call: TRBJ1-1; v_call: TRBV7-9; cdr3_aa: ASSRPGPNTEAF
cdr3_length: 12; j_call: TRBJ2-5; v_call: TRBV2; cdr3_aa: ASSEARGGETQY
cdr3_length: 14; j_call: TRBJ2-5; v_call: TRBV11-2; cdr3_aa: ASSSLTGGPQETQY
cdr3_length: 13; j_call: TRBJ1-1; v_call: TRBV5-1; cdr3_aa: ASSWGTGVNTEAF
cdr3_length: 12; j_call: TRBJ2-4; v_call: TRBV20-1; cdr3_aa: SAGGGGLKNIQY
cdr3_length: 14; j_call: TRBJ1-3; v_call: TRBV12-3/TRBV12-4; cdr3_aa: ASSAMTGLGKNTIY
cdr3_length: 12; j_call: TRBJ2-5; v_call: TRBV5-1; cdr3_aa: ATTSGRGQETQY
cdr3_length: 11; j_call: TRBJ2-3; v_call: TRBV20-1; cdr3_aa: SVSGKSTDTQY
cdr3_length: 14; j_call: TRBJ2-1; v_call: TRBV18; cdr3_aa: ASSPRLRSSYNEQF
cdr3_length: 15; j_call: TRBJ1-1; v_call: TRBV2; cdr3_aa: ASSEDTRERGNAEAF
cdr3_length: 13; j_call: TRBJ2-5; v_call: TRBV20-1; cdr3_aa: SASPGQGYQETQY
cdr3_length: 14; j_call: TRBJ1-3; v_call: TRBV14; cdr3_aa: ASSQRIRNSGNTIY
cdr3_length: 10; j_call: TRBJ2-1; v_call: TRBV18; cdr3_aa: ASSPGGHEQF
cdr3_length: 10; j_call: TRBJ2-3; v_call: TRBV4-1; cdr3_aa: ASSQPSGRQY
cdr3_length: 10; j_call: TRBJ2-4; v_call: TRBV3-1; cdr3_aa: ASSPPWNIQY
cdr3_length: 11; j_call: TRBJ1-5; v_call: TRBV3-1; cdr3_aa: ASSPTRDQPQH
cdr3_length: 13; j_call: TRBJ2-1; v_call: TRBV3-1; cdr3_aa: ASSPSDDSYNEQF
cdr3_length: 15; j_call: TRBJ2-6; v_call: TRBV15; cdr3_aa: ATSSDRAVAGANVLT
cdr3_length: 14; j_call: TRBJ1-6; v_call: TRBV27; cdr3_aa: ASSFGTGKGYSPLH
cdr3_length: 12; j_call: TRBJ2-5; v_call: TRBV15; cdr3_aa: ATSRTGGGETQY
cdr3_length: 11; j_call: TRBJ1-2; v_call: TRBV7-9; cdr3_aa: ASSFWDNYGYT
cdr3_length: 13; j_call: TRBJ2-2; v_call: TRBV7-3; cdr3_aa: ASSLHPSLTGELF
cdr3_length: 13; j_call: TRBJ2-1; v_call: TRBV20-1; cdr3_aa: SASGGFHSYNEQF
cdr3_length: 14; j_call: TRBJ1-6; v_call: TRBV2; cdr3_aa: ASSSGGRSYNSPLH
cdr3_length: 13; j_call: TRBJ2-1; v_call: TRBV6-4; cdr3_aa: ATSPGGLSYNEQF
cdr3_length: 14; j_call: TRBJ2-3; v_call: TRBV7-8; cdr3_aa: ASSSSLAGSTDTQY